This T cell receptor (beta chain) was identified in a study of spatial heterogeneity in lung cancer. At the level of the study: Sequenced follow-up PBMC samples came a median of about 23 months after resection, where available.

V lost 1 base and J 12 bases, leaving 15 bases between the germline ends. The CDR3 contains 13 residues. TCRdb reprocessed the 5' RACE reads via MiXCR and lists one record per CDR3 protein. Found here are tens of thousands of distinct CDR3 sequences, about 10% of them singletons; the top ten hold 30% to 40%. The sample holds a few counts of this clonotype. The antigen is not known. Points from the study as a whole: Expanded tumor TCRs that were ubiquitous appeared in blood more at resection than follow-up.

Regarding time point: blood at routine non-recurrence follow-up after resection. V and J are TRBV12-3 or TRBV12-4 and TRBJ1-2; D is undetermined. Material: PBMCs, obtained at follow-up. The sequence was obtained from a male donor with early-stage non-small cell lung cancer. DNA for the CDR3: TGTGCCAGCAGTTTAGAGGTCTGGGGTGTACACACCTTC. Protein: CASSLEVWGVHTF.